Listed here are 14 T cell receptor beta chains from one sample, sequenced in a study of beta chain features in type 1 diabetes. The isolated RNA, all of it, was reverse transcribed, so expressed TCRB transcripts were what got sequenced. The protocol was immunoSEQ multiplex PCR, while the TCRdb copy is restricted to in-frame clones and leaves out a portion. The table includes hundreds of thousands of clones, roughly 17% detected once. The specimen sequenced was naive CD4+ T cells from blood. The source of these receptors is a woman aged 18-29 years in good health.

V gene TRBV18 combines with J gene TRBJ2-7; maybe TRBD2 (6 bases). Germline assignment: CDR1 KGHSH and CDR2 LQKENI. Trimming left V 8 bases short and J 7 bases short, with 18 bases between. There are 13 residues in the CDR3. CDR3 bases: TGTGCCAGCGGGTTGGGGACTGCCGCGGAGCAGTACTTC. This translates into CASGLGTAAEQYF.

The rearrangement uses TRBV7-2 and TRBJ2-5, with D hard to call. V shed 5 bases and J shed 5 bases, with 18 bases lying between them. Germline CDR1 SGHTA, CDR2 FQGNSA. CDR3 length: 15 amino acids. CDR3 sequence reads: CASSQEVLSQETQYF. The CDR3 DNA reads as TGTGCCAGCAGCCAAGAAGTGCTTAGCCAGGAGACCCAGTACTTC.

This clone was seen more than once but under ten times. The V and J genes are TRBV5-6 and TRBJ2-1, with 9 bases fitting TRBD2. Germline V lookup: CDR1 SGHDT, CDR2 YYEEEE. CDR3 size: 16 residues. J gave up 6 bases and V 5 bases, and 12 bases lay outside the gene matches. The CDR3 DNA reads TGTGCCAGCAGACTGGCGGGAGGGCCCCGGGGCAATGAGCAGTTCTTC. It is translated as CASRLAGGPRGNEQFF.

This clone was counted between two and nine times. The CDR3 here is CASSFGGRAQETQYF. CDR3 bases: TGTGCCAGCAGTTTTGGCGGGAGGGCCCAGGAGACCCAGTACTTC. This chain connects TRBV27 to TRBJ2-5; TRBD2 agrees at 9 bases. CDR3 length equals 15 residues. Germline V gene data show CDR1 as MNHEY and CDR2 as SMNVEV (reference sequence). V lost 3 bases and J lost 5; bases outside the gene matches: 7.

This clone was observed a few times. The chain combines TRBV4-2 with TRBJ2-5; TRBD1 aligns across 8 bases. J gave up 3 bases and V 1 base, and 7 bases lay outside the gene matches. CDR1 is LGHNA and CDR2 is YNFKEQ in the germline V gene. CDR3 length: 16 residues. The CDR3 is CASSQVGTGEEETQYF. For the CDR3, the DNA is TGTGCCAGCAGCCAAGTCGGGACAGGTGAAGAAGAGACCCAGTACTTC.

This clone has only one observation. This chain uses TRBV2 with TRBJ1-1; D is undetermined. Germline-derived CDR1 and CDR2 are SNHLY and FYNNEI. Trimming took off 5 bases at V and 5 bases at J, with 12 bases between the two ends. The CDR3 contains 13 residues. In nucleotides, the CDR3 is TGTGCCAGCAGTTTTGGACGAGGGACTGAAGCTTTCTTT. This encodes CASSFGRGTEAFF.

This clone was recorded a few times. Different DNA sequences within this sample yield the same CDR3. CDR3 sequence reads: CASRLAGQETQYF. DNA of the CDR3: TGTGCCAGCAGGTTAGCGGGTCAAGAGACCCAGTACTTC. The V gene is TRBV28, the J gene TRBJ2-5; TRBD2 aligns across 7 bases. The CDR3 length is 13 residues. V shed 6 bases, J shed 2 bases, and the junction held 3 bases outside the gene matches. Looked up from germline, CDR1 is MDHEN and CDR2 is SYDVKM.

Only a few counts were recorded for this clone. The V gene is TRBV5-4, the J gene TRBJ1-4; 9 positions match TRBD1. Germline lookup yields CDR1 SGHNT and CDR2 YYREEE (reference sequence). This CDR3 contains 16 residues. V gave up 3 bases and J gave up 8 bases; unmatched junction bases: 11. CDR3 DNA sequence: TGTGCCAGCAGCTATGGACAGGGGACTCCGTGGGAAAAACTGTTTTTT. It encodes CASSYGQGTPWEKLFF.

This clone came up a few times. The chain links TRBV4-2 to TRBJ2-3; no clear D gene. This CDR3 is 12 amino acids long. V was pared by 0 bases and J by 4 bases, with 2 bases between. Germline values: CDR1 LGHNA, CDR2 YNFKEQ. The CDR3 bases are TGTGCCAGCAGCCAAGAGTCAGATACGCAGTATTTT. This encodes CASSQESDTQYF.

This chain links TRBV2 with TRBJ2-5; D ambiguous. The CDR3 spans 12 residues. CDR1 and CDR2 (germline): SNHLY, FYNNEI. V was trimmed by 5 bases and J by 11 bases, leaving 15 bases between them. CDR3 region: CASSSPPLEQYF. CDR3 bases: TGTGCCAGCAGTTCCCCTCCTCTGGAGCAGTACTTC.

In its sample, this clone was seen a few times. The chain uses TRBV25-1 and TRBJ1-2, with D maybe TRBD1 (5 bases). This CDR3 contains 15 residues. V lost 1 base, J lost 4 bases, and 13 bases lay in between. CDR1 and CDR2 from the germline V gene are MGHDK and SYGVNS. CDR3 protein: CASSEWEGPGYGYTF. DNA for the CDR3: TGTGCCAGCAGTGAATGGGAGGGACCCGGCTATGGCTACACCTTC.

This clone was counted only a few times. The rearrangement links TRBV18 to TRBJ2-1; tentative D call: TRBD2 (5 bases). The CDR3 is made up of 15 amino acids. CDR1 KGHSH and CDR2 LQKENI come from the germline V gene. The germline V and J ends were trimmed by 3 bases and 8 bases, with 17 bases remaining between them. The CDR3 region is CASSPGSRSLDEQFF. As DNA, the CDR3 is TGTGCCAGCTCACCGGGGAGTAGATCCCTAGATGAGCAGTTCTTC. Combining the CDR3 with reference TRBV18 and TRBJ2-1 gives the whole variable domain NAGVMQNPRHLVRRRGQEARLRCSPMKGHSHVYWYRQLPEEGLKFMVYLQKENIIDESGMPKERFSAEFPKEGPSILRIQQVVRGDSAAYFCASSPGSRSLDEQFFGPGTRLTVL.

A remark on this clone: The junction and the germline gene differ at one end; a read error may be behind it. Other nucleotide sequences from this sample produce the same CDR3. The CDR3 here is CASSLKKSVQETQYF. CDR3 sequence (DNA): TGTGCCAGCAGCTTGAAAAAATCGGTGCAAGAGACTCAGTACTTC. The genes are TRBV13 and TRBJ2-5, with D unresolved. This CDR3 has 15 amino acids. Looked up from germline, CDR1 is PRHDT and CDR2 is FYEKMQ (reference sequence).

This clone showed up just a few times. The V gene is TRBV4-2, the J gene TRBJ1-5; D is uncertain. The V and J ends lost 4 bases and 3 bases respectively, with 16 bases between them. Germline values: CDR1 LGHNA, CDR2 YNFKEQ. This CDR3 comprises 16 residues. CDR3 nucleotide sequence: TGTGCCAGCAGCCCGTATATTGAAGGTTTCAATCAGCCCCAGCATTTT. It codes for CASSPYIEGFNQPQHF.